The 28 T cell receptor beta chains in this list originate from one sample, sequenced in a study of identical twins. TCRdb reprocessed the 5' RACE reads via MiXCR and lists one record per CDR3 protein. This sample has about 690,000 distinct CDR3 sequences, with about 20% found just once. The data were also submitted as part of a second study, on T cells expressing NK-cell markers.

The sequencing sample was made of PBMCs. Source of these receptors: a young woman in good health.

This clonotype was seen only a few times. The chain links TRBV30 to TRBJ2-2; tentatively, D is TRBD2 (6 bases). The CDR3 loop spans 15 amino acids. Germline lookup yields CDR1 GTSNPN and CDR2 SVGIG (reference sequence). V lost 3 bases to trimming and J lost 0 bases, with 11 bases between them. The CDR3 DNA is TGTGCCTGGAGGGAGGGCGCTTCGAACACCGGGGAGCTGTTTTTT. Its translation is CAWREGASNTGELFF.

This clonotype was detected a few times. The V gene is TRBV7-2, the J gene TRBJ2-5; a weak D match, TRBD1 (6 bases). CDR3 length: 14 amino acids. The V end was cut by 2 bases, the J end by 5 bases, with 12 bases between. Germline assignment: CDR1 SGHTA and CDR2 FQGNSA. As DNA, the CDR3 is TGTGCCAGCAGCTTACGGCTGGGGGCTGAGACCCAGTACTTC. It codes for CASSLRLGAETQYF.

This clonotype was recorded a few times. The genes are TRBV3-1 and TRBJ2-7, with TRBD1 matching over 7 bases. Trimming took 4 bases from V and 2 from J; bases not matched to a gene: 5. This CDR3 has 14 amino acids. Germline V CDR1 and CDR2: LGHDT, YNNKEL (reference sequence). CDR3 nucleotides: TGTGCCAGCAGCCGAAGGACAGGTCCCTACGAGCAGTACTTC. Translating gives CASSRRTGPYEQYF.

This clonotype was picked up a small number of times. The chain couples TRBV10-3 to TRBJ2-7, with D uncertain. The CDR3 has 13 amino acids. The ends were cut back, 3 bases at V and 5 bases at J, with 11 bases in the middle. CDR1 is ENHRY and CDR2 is SYGVKD in the germline V gene. The CDR3 is CAISDLKDHEQYF. Written as DNA, the CDR3 is TGTGCCATCAGTGACTTAAAGGACCACGAGCAGTACTTC.

This clonotype was counted only a few times. This chain links TRBV12-3 or TRBV12-4 with TRBJ2-3, with D perhaps TRBD2 (6 bases). Trimming stripped 6 bases from V and 0 bases from J, with 16 bases between. CDR3 length equals 16 residues. The CDR3: CASSVGGTPSTDTQYF. Written as DNA, the CDR3 is TGTGCCAGCAGCGTCGGCGGGACTCCTAGCACAGATACGCAGTATTTT.

The chain has TRBV11-2 and TRBJ2-5, with 8 bases that match TRBD1. V gave up 5 bases and J gave up 5 bases; unmatched junction bases: 10. CDR3 length: 15 residues. The germline V gene has CDR1 SGHAT and CDR2 FQNNGV. The chain's CDR3 is CASSPTRGRKETQYF. CDR3 nucleotides: TGTGCCAGCAGCCCCACCAGGGGGCGCAAGGAGACCCAGTACTTC.

This clonotype appeared many times. V and J are TRBV20-1 and TRBJ1-6; D ambiguous. Germline CDR1 and CDR2: DFQATT and SNEGSKA (reference sequence). The CDR3 totals 15 residues. The V end lost 5 bases, the J end lost 0 bases, and 11 bases lay between the germline ends. CDR3 DNA sequence: TGCAGTGCTTGGGAGTCGAGCTCCTATAATTCACCCCTCCACTTT. This codes for CSAWESSSYNSPLHF.

This clonotype has just a few counts. V gene TRBV7-8 combines with J gene TRBJ2-3, with 15 bases fitting TRBD2. The CDR3 consists of 16 residues. Trimming at V came to 5 bases and at J to 6 bases, leaving 6 bases not matched to a gene. Germline CDR1 reads SGHVS; CDR2 reads FQNEAQ. CDR3 in amino acids: CASSVGLAGGPDTQYF. As DNA, the CDR3 is TGTGCCAGCAGCGTCGGACTAGCGGGAGGGCCGGATACGCAGTATTTT.

Concerning this clonotype: The junction does not match germline at one end; this may be a read error. The J gene is TRBJ2-1, the V gene TRBV12-3 or TRBV12-4; 8 bases agree with TRBD2. The CDR3 runs 14 residues. The CDR3 loop reads CARSFSGGPNEQFF. The CDR3 DNA sequence: TGTGCCAGAAGTTTCTCGGGAGGGCCGAATGAGCAGTTCTTC.

The J gene is TRBJ2-2, the V gene TRBV4-1, with TRBD1 matching over 9 bases. J was trimmed by 2 bases and V by 3 bases; bases with no gene match: 7. The length of the CDR3 is 17 residues. Germline V CDR1 and CDR2: MGHRA, YSYEKL. This CDR3 reads CASSHEGTGYNTGELFF. CDR3 DNA: TGCGCCAGCAGCCATGAAGGGACAGGGTATAACACCGGGGAGCTGTTTTTT.

This clonotype appeared a few times. This rearrangement joins TRBV10-2 to TRBJ2-1; 7 bases are shared with TRBD2. The CDR3 has 15 amino acids. Per germline, CDR1 WSHSY and CDR2 SAAADI. The J segment lost 4 bases and the V segment lost 5 bases, leaving 8 bases of the junction unmatched. In DNA form, the CDR3 reads TGCGCCAGCAGTTCTTCCAGCGGGATTTACAATGAGCAGTTCTTC. Amino acids: CASSSSSGIYNEQFF.

Only a few counts were recorded for this clonotype. This chain uses TRBV29-1 with TRBJ2-7; D is unclear. The germline V gene has CDR1 SQVTM and CDR2 ANQGSEA. Between the trimmed V and J ends, which lost 7 bases and 3 bases, there was a span of 10 bases. The CDR3 is made up of 11 amino acids. CDR3: CSGALGYEQYF. CDR3 DNA sequence: TGCAGCGGAGCCCTCGGCTACGAGCAGTACTTC.

The V call is TRBV15, the J call TRBJ2-7; the D is unclear. The CDR3 length is 13 residues. Between the trimmed V and J ends, which lost 0 bases and 2 bases, there was a span of 5 bases. Germline assignment: CDR1 LNHNV and CDR2 YYDKDF (reference sequence). CDR3 DNA: TGTGCCACCAGCAGAGAGGCGACCTACGAGCAGTACTTC. The encoded protein is CATSREATYEQYF.

This chain links TRBV20-1 with TRBJ2-5, with 9 bases matching TRBD1. The junction had 10 bases not matched to a gene; V was cut back by 6 bases and J by 5 bases. The germline V gene encodes CDR1 DFQATT and CDR2 SNEGSKA (reference sequence). The CDR3 is made up of 14 amino acids. The CDR3 bases are TGCAGTGCAGCCGGGACAGGGCGTTGGGAGACCCAGTACTTC. Its translation is CSAAGTGRWETQYF.

The chain uses TRBV25-1 and TRBJ2-2; 9 bases fit TRBD2. The V segment lost 0 bases and the J segment 1 base; nucleotides outside the gene matches: 3. CDR1 and CDR2 from the germline V gene are MGHDK and SYGVNS. This CDR3 spans 17 amino acids. The CDR3 loop is CASSEYQLAGNTGELFF. CDR3 DNA sequence: TGTGCCAGCAGTGAATATCAACTAGCGGGGAACACCGGGGAGCTGTTTTTT.

This clonotype turned up a few times. This rearrangement joins TRBV12-3 or TRBV12-4 to TRBJ2-1; unclear D gene. Trimming pared 6 bases from V and 0 bases from J, leaving 12 bases between. This CDR3 region has 15 residues. DNA of the CDR3: TGTGCCAGCAGGCCCGGGTGGAGCTCCTACAATGAGCAGTTCTTC. Translated, it gives CASRPGWSSYNEQFF.

V and J are TRBV12-3 or TRBV12-4 and TRBJ2-7; 8 nucleotides align to TRBD1. The CDR3 runs 16 residues. The trim removed 6 bases at V and 3 bases at J, leaving 13 bases unmatched. The CDR3: CASRQGGQGNFYEQYF. CDR3 bases: TGTGCCAGCAGACAGGGCGGACAGGGAAATTTCTACGAGCAGTACTTC.

This clonotype was detected only a few times. This chain connects TRBV5-5 to TRBJ2-1; D not resolved. The ends were cut back, 3 bases at V and 9 bases at J, with 10 bases in the middle. The CDR3 has 12 amino acids. Germline CDR1 reads SGHKS; CDR2 reads YYEKEE (reference sequence). CDR3 protein: CASSSVSREQFF. DNA for the CDR3: TGTGCCAGCAGCTCCGTCAGTCGTGAGCAGTTCTTC.

In its sample, this clonotype was seen many times. The gene calls are TRBV9 and TRBJ2-7, with 7 bases identical to TRBD1. The CDR3 is 16 amino acids. V lost 0 bases and J lost 2; bases outside the gene matches: 8. Looked up from germline, CDR1 is SGDLS and CDR2 is YYNGEE. The CDR3 nucleotides are TGTGCCAGCAGCGTAGGAGGGACAGCGAACACCTACGAGCAGTACTTC. Translated, it gives CASSVGGTANTYEQYF.

This clonotype turned up a few times. The rearrangement joins TRBV27 to TRBJ2-2; maybe TRBD1 (5 bases). V was clipped by 7 bases and J by 0 bases, with 9 bases between them. CDR1 and CDR2 from the germline V gene are MNHEY and SMNVEV (reference sequence). CDR3 length equals 14 residues. The CDR3 bases are TGTGCCAGCACCCGGACAACGAACACCGGGGAGCTGTTTTTT. It encodes CASTRTTNTGELFF.

This clonotype was found many times. The chain employs TRBV6-1 and TRBJ2-1; 13 bases align to TRBD2. The CDR3 is 17 amino acids. Germline V gene sequence: CDR1 MNHNS, CDR2 SASEGT. J lost 6 bases, V lost 6 bases, and 11 bases had no gene match. CDR3: CASSELAGGPGANEQFF. CDR3 coding DNA: TGTGCCAGCAGCGAACTAGCGGGAGGGCCGGGGGCCAATGAGCAGTTCTTC.

This clonotype was found many times. The chain is built from TRBV12-3 or TRBV12-4 and TRBJ2-3, with TRBD2 matching 8 bases. The CDR3 consists of 15 residues. Trimming at V came to 3 bases and at J to 4 bases, leaving 6 bases not matched to a gene. The CDR3 region is CASSFPGGGSDTQYF. The CDR3, as DNA: TGTGCCAGCAGTTTCCCCGGGGGGGGGTCAGATACGCAGTATTTT.

The chain joins TRBV6-2 or TRBV6-3 to TRBJ2-7, with TRBD2 matching over 9 bases. Per germline, CDR1 MNHEY and CDR2 SVGEGT. The CDR3 contains 14 residues. After removal of 8 bases from V and 6 bases from J, the junction contained 11 bases not matched to a gene. The CDR3 region has the DNA TGTGCCAGCCGAAGAGGTAGCGGGAGTCGCGAGCAGTACTTC. It codes for CASRRGSGSREQYF.

The chain couples TRBV6-5 to TRBJ1-2, with TRBD1 identical over 7 bases. CDR1 MNHEY and CDR2 SVGAGI come from the germline V gene. The CDR3 sequence is 18 residues long. V shed 0 bases, J shed 8 bases, and the junction held 18 bases outside the gene matches. CDR3 sequence (DNA): TGTGCCAGCAGTTACTCTAACCCCCTGGGCAGGGGGGAGGAAGGCTACACCTTC. Encoded protein: CASSYSNPLGRGEEGYTF.

The J gene is TRBJ2-5, the V gene TRBV7-9; 8 bases align to TRBD2. After removal of 2 bases from V and 5 bases from J, the junction contained 4 bases not matched to a gene. This CDR3 contains 14 residues. Per germline, CDR1 SEHNR and CDR2 FQNEAQ (reference sequence). CDR3 bases: TGTGCCAGCAGCTTACGGGGGGGCCTGGAGACCCAGTACTTC. Translated, it gives CASSLRGGLETQYF.

The chain is built from TRBV5-1 and TRBJ2-1; tentatively, D is TRBD2 (6 bases). V was trimmed by 4 bases and J by 12 bases, leaving 17 bases between them. This CDR3 has 13 amino acids. Per germline, CDR1 SGHRS and CDR2 YFSETQ. Here the CDR3 DNA reads TGCGCCAGCAGCCCCGTCGCTTGGGGACTGCAGTTCTTC. Translation: CASSPVAWGLQFF.

This clonotype came up many times. V gene TRBV2 combines with J gene TRBJ2-1; TRBD2 aligns across 7 bases. CDR1 is SNHLY and CDR2 is FYNNEI in the germline V gene. The CDR3 is 11 amino acids. With V trimmed by 7 bases and J by 14 bases, 8 bases remained unmatched. CDR3 sequence: CASMLERDEFF. The CDR3 nucleotides are TGTGCCAGCATGTTAGAGCGGGATGAGTTCTTC.

The rearrangement uses TRBV24-1 and TRBJ2-7, with 9 nucleotides matching TRBD1. V shed 3 bases and J 4 bases; nucleotides not matched to a gene: 12. Germline V gene sequence: CDR1 KGHDR, CDR2 SFDVKD. The CDR3 runs to 17 residues. The CDR3 is CATSDIFPGTGLYEQYF. Here the CDR3 DNA reads TGTGCCACCAGTGATATATTCCCCGGGACAGGGTTGTACGAGCAGTACTTC.